This T cell receptor beta chain was captured by sequencing in a study of blood T cells in healthy people across ages. In this sample, this clonotype turned up a few times. The target antigen is unknown. For the second PCR, which ran for 7 to 11 cycles, a sample-barcoded 5' primer and a J-beta primer mix were used. MiXCR, applied by TCRdb to the 5' RACE reads, yields one record per CDR3 protein. This table has approximately 940,000 distinct CDR3 sequences, around 48% appearing once. Study observations and caveats: It was found that TCR beta diversity correlated strongly with the percentage of naive T cells. Both higher diversity and more naive CD4+ cells marked long-lived donors when set against aged donors.

Germline V CDR1 and CDR2: LGHNA, YSLEER. CDR3 length equals 15 residues. Trimming removed 0 bases at V and 6 bases at J, with 15 bases between. Sequencing was carried out using blood. The TCR originated in a man under 40 in good health. V is TRBV4-3 and J is TRBJ2-7, with D maybe TRBD2 (5 bases). The CDR3 region is CASSQEYSVGVEQYF. CDR3 sequence (DNA): TGCGCCAGCAGCCAAGAATACTCGGTCGGGGTCGAGCAGTACTTC.